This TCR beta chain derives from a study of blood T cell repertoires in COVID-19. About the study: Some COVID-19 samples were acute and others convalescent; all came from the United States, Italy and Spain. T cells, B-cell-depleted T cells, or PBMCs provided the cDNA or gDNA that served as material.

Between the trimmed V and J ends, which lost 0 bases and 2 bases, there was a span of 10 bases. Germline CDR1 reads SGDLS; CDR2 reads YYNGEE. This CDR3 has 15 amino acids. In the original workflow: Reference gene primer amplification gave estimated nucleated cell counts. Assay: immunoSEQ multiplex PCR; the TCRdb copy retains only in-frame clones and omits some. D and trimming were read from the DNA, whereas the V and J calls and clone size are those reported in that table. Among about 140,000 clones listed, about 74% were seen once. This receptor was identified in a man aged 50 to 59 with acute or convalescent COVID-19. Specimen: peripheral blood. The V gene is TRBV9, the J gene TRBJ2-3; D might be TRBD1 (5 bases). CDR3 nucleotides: TGTGCCAGCAGCGTAGGTATCAGGGACACAGATACGCAGTATTTT. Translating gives CASSVGIRDTDTQYF.